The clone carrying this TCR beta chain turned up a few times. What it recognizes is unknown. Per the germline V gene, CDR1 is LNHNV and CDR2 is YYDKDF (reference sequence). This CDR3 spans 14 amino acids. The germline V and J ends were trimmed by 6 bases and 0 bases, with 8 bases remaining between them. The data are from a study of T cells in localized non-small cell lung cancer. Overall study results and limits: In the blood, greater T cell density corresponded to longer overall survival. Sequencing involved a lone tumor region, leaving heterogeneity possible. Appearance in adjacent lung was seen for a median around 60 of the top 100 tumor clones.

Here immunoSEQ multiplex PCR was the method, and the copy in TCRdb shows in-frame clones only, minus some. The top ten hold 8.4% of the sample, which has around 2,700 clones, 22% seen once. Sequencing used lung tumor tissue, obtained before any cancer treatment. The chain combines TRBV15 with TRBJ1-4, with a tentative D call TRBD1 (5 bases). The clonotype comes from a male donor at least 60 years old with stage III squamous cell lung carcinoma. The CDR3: CATRGGATNEKLFF. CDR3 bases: TGTGCCACCAGGGGAGGGGCAACTAATGAAAAACTGTTTTTT. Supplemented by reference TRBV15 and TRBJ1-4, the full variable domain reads DAMVIQNPRYQVTQFGKPVTLSCSQTLNHNVMYWYQQKSSQAPKLLFHYYDKDFNNEADTPDNFQSRRPNTSFCFLDIRSPGLGDTAMYLCATRGGATNEKLFFGSGTQLSVL.